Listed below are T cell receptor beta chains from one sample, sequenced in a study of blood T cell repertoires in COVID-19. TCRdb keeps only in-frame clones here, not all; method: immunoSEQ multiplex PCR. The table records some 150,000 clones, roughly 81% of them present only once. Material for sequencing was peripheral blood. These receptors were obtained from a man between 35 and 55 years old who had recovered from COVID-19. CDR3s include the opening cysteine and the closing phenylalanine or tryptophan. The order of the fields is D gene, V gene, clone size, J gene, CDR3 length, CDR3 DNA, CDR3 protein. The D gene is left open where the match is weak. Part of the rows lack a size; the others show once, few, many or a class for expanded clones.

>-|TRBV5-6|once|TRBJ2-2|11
TGTGCCAGCAGTTACATTGGGGAGCTGTTTTTT
CASSYIGELFF
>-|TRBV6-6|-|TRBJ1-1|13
TGTGCCAGCATCCGAGGCGGGGACACTGAAGCTTTCTTT
CASIRGGDTEAFF
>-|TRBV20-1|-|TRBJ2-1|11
TGCAGTGCTAGCCTCTACAATGAGCAGTTCTTC
CSASLYNEQFF
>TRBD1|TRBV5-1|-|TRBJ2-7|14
TGCGCCAGCAGCACCCAGGGGGCCTCCTACGAGCAGTACTTC
CASSTQGASYEQYF
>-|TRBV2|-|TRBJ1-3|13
TGTGCCAGCAGTGAACAGGCTGGAAACACCATATATTTT
CASSEQAGNTIYF
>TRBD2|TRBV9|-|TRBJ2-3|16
TGTGCCAGCAGCGTAGAGGTAGCGGGGACCACAGATACGCAGTATTTT
CASSVEVAGTTDTQYF
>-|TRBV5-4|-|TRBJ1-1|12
TGTGCCAGCAGCTTCCGGAACACTGAAGCTTTCTTT
CASSFRNTEAFF
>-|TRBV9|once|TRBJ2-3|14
TGTGCCAGCAGCGTAGACGGGGAGGCAGATACGCAGTATTTT
CASSVDGEADTQYF
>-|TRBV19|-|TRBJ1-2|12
TGTGCCAGTAGTATCCCGGGGTATGGCTACACCTTC
CASSIPGYGYTF
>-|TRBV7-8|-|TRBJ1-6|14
TGTGCCAGCAGCCCTATCGGGATCAATTCACCCCTCCACTTT
CASSPIGINSPLHF
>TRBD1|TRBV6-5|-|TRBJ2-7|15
TGTGCCAGCAGCATCTCCGGACAGGAAGGCTACGAGCAGTACTTC
CASSISGQEGYEQYF
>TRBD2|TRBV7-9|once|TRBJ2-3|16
TGTGCCAGCAGCTCCTCAGCGGGATTAGAGGCAGATACGCAGTATTTT
CASSSSAGLEADTQYF
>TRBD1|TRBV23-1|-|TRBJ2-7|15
TGCGCCAGGCCCCCGCGACAGGGAGATGGCTACGAGCAGTACTTC
CARPPRQGDGYEQYF
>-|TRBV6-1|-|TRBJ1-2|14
TGTGCCAGCAGTGAATCTGTGGGAGAGGATGGCTACACCTTC
CASSESVGEDGYTF
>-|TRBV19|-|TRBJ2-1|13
TGTGCCAGTAGTGTGGGGCCGTACAATGAGCAGTTCTTC
CASSVGPYNEQFF
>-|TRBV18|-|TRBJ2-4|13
TGTGCCAGCTCTCCCAACAGGGATTCTATTCAGTACTTC
CASSPNRDSIQYF
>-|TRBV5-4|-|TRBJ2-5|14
TGTGCCAGCAGCTTGAAACAGGGAGTAGAGACCCAGTACTTC
CASSLKQGVETQYF
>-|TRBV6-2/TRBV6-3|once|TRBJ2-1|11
TGTGCCAGCAGTTCCGTCACAGGGCAGTTCTTC
CASSSVTGQFF
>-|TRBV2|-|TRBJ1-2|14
TGTGCCAGCAGTGGGGAGTCTCCTAACTATGGCTACACCTTC
CASSGESPNYGYTF
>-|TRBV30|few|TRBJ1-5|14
TGTGCCTGGAGTGTAGGAGGGGCCAATCAGCCCCAGCATTTT
CAWSVGGANQPQHF
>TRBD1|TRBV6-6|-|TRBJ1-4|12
TGTGCCAGCAGTTCAGGGGGCGAAAAACTGTTTTTT
CASSSGGEKLFF
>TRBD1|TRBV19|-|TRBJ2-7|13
TGTGCCAGTAGGCGGACAGGGGCCTACGAGCAGTACTTC
CASRRTGAYEQYF
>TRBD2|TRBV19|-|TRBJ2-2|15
TGTGCCAGTAGTATAGACGGGCGGGGGTTCGGGGAGCTGTTTTTT
CASSIDGRGFGELFF
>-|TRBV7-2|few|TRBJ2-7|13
TGTGCCAGCAGCATCGGACTTGACTACGAGCAGTACTTC
CASSIGLDYEQYF
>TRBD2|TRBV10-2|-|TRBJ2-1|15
TGCGCCAGCAGTTTCCGGGGCGGGGGGGGCACTGAGCAGTTCTTC
CASSFRGGGGTEQFF
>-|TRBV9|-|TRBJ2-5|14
TGTGCCAGCAGCGTAGGTACAGTTCAAGAGACCCAGTACTTC
CASSVGTVQETQYF
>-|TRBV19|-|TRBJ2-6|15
TGTGCCAGTAGTATAAGGCAGGGTGGGGCCAACGTCCTGACTTTC
CASSIRQGGANVLTF
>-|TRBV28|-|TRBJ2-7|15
TGTGCCAGCAGTGCGTACCGGGCCACTAGGGACGAGCAGTACTTC
CASSAYRATRDEQYF
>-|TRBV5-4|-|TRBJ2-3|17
TGTGCCAGCAGCTTGGATCCCAGCGCTGCCAACACAGATACGCAGTATTTT
CASSLDPSAANTDTQYF
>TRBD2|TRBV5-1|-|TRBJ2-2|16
TGCGCCAGCAGCTTGGGCGGACTAGTCCGCACCGGGGAGCTGTTTTTT
CASSLGGLVRTGELFF
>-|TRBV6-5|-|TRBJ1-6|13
TGTGCCAGCAGTTATATGGCCTATTCACCCCTCCACTTT
CASSYMAYSPLHF
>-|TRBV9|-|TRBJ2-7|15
TGTGCCAGCAGCGTAAGTGACGGGGGGCTTTACGAGCAGTACTTC
CASSVSDGGLYEQYF
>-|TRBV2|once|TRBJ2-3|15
TGTGCCAGCACGAGTGTGGAGCGCCCGACAGATACGCAGTATTTT
CASTSVERPTDTQYF
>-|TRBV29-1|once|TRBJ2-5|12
TGCAGCGTTGGGGGCAGGGAAGAGACCCAGTACTTC
CSVGGREETQYF
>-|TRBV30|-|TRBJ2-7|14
TGTGCCTGGAGTGTTTTTCAGGGATCCTACGAGCAGTACTTC
CAWSVFQGSYEQYF
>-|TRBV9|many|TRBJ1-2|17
TGTGCCAGCAGCGTAGGGAGTCTCGGCGGGAGGAAGGATGGCTACACCTTC
CASSVGSLGGRKDGYTF
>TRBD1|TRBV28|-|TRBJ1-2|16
TGTGCCAGCAGTGGGGCAACGGGACAGGGAGCGGAAGGCTACACCTTC
CASSGATGQGAEGYTF
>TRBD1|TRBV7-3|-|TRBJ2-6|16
TGTGCCAGCAGTCAGGGACAGTTTTCTGGGGCCAACGTCCTGACTTTC
CASSQGQFSGANVLTF
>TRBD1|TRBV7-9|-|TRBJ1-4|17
TGTGCCAGCAGCAAGAGCGGGACAGGTCAGGTCCGGGAAAAACTGTTTTTT
CASSKSGTGQVREKLFF
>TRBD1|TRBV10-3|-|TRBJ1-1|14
TGTGCCATCAGCCTCAGGGGGCCGGACACTGAAGCTTTCTTT
CAISLRGPDTEAFF
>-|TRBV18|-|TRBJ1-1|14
TGTGCCAGCTCACGGTCGAAAGAGTACACTGAAGCTTTCTTT
CASSRSKEYTEAFF
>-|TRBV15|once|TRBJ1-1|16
TGTGCCACCAGCAGAGGGGGACTCTCAAGAGGGACTGAAGCTTTCTTT
CATSRGGLSRGTEAFF
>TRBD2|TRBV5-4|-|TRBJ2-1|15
TGTGCCAGCAGCCGCATAGCGGGGGGGTACAATGAGCAGTTCTTC
CASSRIAGGYNEQFF
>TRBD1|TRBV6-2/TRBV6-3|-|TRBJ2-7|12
TGTGCCAGCAGCCTCGGGACAGACGAGCAGTACTTC
CASSLGTDEQYF
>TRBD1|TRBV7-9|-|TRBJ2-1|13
TGTGCCAGCAGCTTAAACAGGGGTAATGAGCAGTTCTTC
CASSLNRGNEQFF